This T cell receptor beta chain is from a study of cytomegalovirus exposure and HLA in healthy donors. The length of the CDR3 is 15 residues. Use of 60 Vbeta and 13 Jbeta primers characterized the PCR. The table came from immunoSEQ multiplex PCR; TCRdb's copy has only in-frame clones and leaves some out. The sample shows roughly 200,000 clones, 82% of them seen only once. The chain couples TRBV21-1 to TRBJ1-3; the D call in the table, TRBD1, was not verified against the DNA. TRBV21-1 is listed as a pseudogene. This TCR came from a young woman in good health and CMV-seronegative. The sequencing sample was made of PBMCs. CDR3 bases: TGTGCCAGCAGCAAAGGAAAAGGGGGAGGAAACACCATATATTTT. Protein: CASSKGKGGGNTIYF.